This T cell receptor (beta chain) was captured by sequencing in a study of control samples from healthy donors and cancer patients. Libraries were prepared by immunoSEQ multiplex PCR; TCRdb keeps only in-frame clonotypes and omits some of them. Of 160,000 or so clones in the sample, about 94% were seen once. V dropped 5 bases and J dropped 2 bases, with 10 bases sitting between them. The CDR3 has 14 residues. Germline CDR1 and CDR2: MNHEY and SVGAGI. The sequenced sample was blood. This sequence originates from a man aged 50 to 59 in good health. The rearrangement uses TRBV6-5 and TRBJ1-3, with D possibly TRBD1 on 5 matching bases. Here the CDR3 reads CASSRQSPGNTIYF. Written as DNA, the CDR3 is TGTGCCAGCAGTCGACAGTCTCCTGGAAACACCATATATTTT.